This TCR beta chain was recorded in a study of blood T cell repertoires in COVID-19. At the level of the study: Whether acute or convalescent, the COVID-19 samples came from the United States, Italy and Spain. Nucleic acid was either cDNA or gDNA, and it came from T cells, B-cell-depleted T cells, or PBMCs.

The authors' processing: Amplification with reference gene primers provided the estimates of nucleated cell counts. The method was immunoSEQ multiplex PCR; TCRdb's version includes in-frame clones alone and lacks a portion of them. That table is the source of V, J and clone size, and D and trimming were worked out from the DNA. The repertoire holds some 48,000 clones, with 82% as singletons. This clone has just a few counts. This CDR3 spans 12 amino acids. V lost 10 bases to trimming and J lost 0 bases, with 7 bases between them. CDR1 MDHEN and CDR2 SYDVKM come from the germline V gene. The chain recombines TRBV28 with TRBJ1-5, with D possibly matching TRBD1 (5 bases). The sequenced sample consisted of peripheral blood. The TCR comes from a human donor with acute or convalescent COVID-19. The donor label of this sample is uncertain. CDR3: CAIQGSNQPQHF. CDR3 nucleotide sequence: TGTGCCATTCAGGGTAGCAATCAGCCCCAGCATTTT. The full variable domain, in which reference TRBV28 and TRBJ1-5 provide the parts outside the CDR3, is DVKVTQSSRYLVKRTGEKVFLECVQDMDHENMFWYRQDPGLGLRLIYFSYDVKMKEKGDIPEGYSVSREKKERFSLILESASTNQTSMYLCAIQGSNQPQHFGDGTRLSIL.